Listed below are T cell receptor beta chains from one sample, sequenced in a study of CD8+ T cells in alopecia areata. Here immunoSEQ multiplex PCR was the method, and the copy in TCRdb shows in-frame clones only, minus some. The sample shows about 110,000 clones, less than 75% of them seen only once. The source material was CD8+ T cells sorted from blood, sampled at week 24, from a patient treated with tofacitinib. These receptors all come from a human donor with alopecia areata. Each CDR3 is given with its conserved first and last residue. Each record gives: V gene, clone size, J gene, CDR3 protein. A row's size may be missing; if present it is once, few, many or a size class.

TRBV30,few,TRBJ1-2,CAWSVLEGAHGYTF
TRBV7-9,NA,TRBJ2-7,CASSLSSVSYEQYF
TRBV30,NA,TRBJ1-1,CAWSTTRLTEAFF
TRBV6-1,few,TRBJ1-1,CASSEGAHTEAFF
TRBV2,NA,TRBJ1-2,CASRWTGEFGYTF
TRBV7-8,NA,TRBJ2-7,CASSLDASEQYF
TRBV19,few,TRBJ2-1,CASSIDLDEQFF
TRBV7-6,few,TRBJ2-7,CASSFYRGEQYF
TRBV4-1,NA,TRBJ1-6,CASSLMFGAPLHF
TRBV27,NA,TRBJ1-3,CASSLGRGAGNTIYF
TRBV7-2,few,TRBJ1-2,CASSLGRANYGYTF
TRBV6-1,NA,TRBJ1-2,CASGGYTF
TRBV2,NA,TRBJ1-3,CASSESAGAGNTIYF
TRBV29-1,NA,TRBJ2-5,CSGSGWSTLAGETQYF
TRBV25-1,NA,TRBJ2-7,CASSGFLEQYF
TRBV9,NA,TRBJ1-5,CASSVAPVNQPQHF
TRBV13,NA,TRBJ1-6,CASKTGARNSPLHF
TRBV10-3,NA,TRBJ2-5,CAIEEPGGETQYF
TRBV7-6,NA,TRBJ1-1,CASSPDGQPEAFF
TRBV7-9,NA,TRBJ2-5,CASSAVGSAQYF
TRBV29-1,NA,TRBJ2-2,CSVVSGQLNTGELFF
TRBV30,few,TRBJ1-2,CAWSLTGWDGYTF
TRBV11-2,NA,TRBJ1-1,CASSLASRGRAEAFF
TRBV5-6,NA,TRBJ2-1,CASSFQYNEQFF
TRBV11-2,few,TRBJ1-4,CASSLASEGSGEKLFF
TRBV25-1,once,TRBJ1-2,CASSEYGGALVGYTF
TRBV5-1,NA,TRBJ2-7,CASSLGLGQIAYEQYF
TRBV13,NA,TRBJ2-5,CASSLSSGRQGQETQYF
TRBV6-5,NA,TRBJ1-2,CASSYGMGRDYGYTF
TRBV5-4,NA,TRBJ2-1,CASRQYNEQFF
TRBV5-1,few,TRBJ1-1,CASSLAGNTEAFF
TRBV7-6,NA,TRBJ2-2,CASSHAVTGELFF
TRBV6-1,few,TRBJ2-2,CASSEQGDTGELFF
TRBV30,NA,TRBJ2-7,CASEVRRYEQYF
TRBV4-1,NA,TRBJ2-7,CASSQGETAEQYF
TRBV29-1,NA,TRBJ1-1,CSVEDHALSGAFF
TRBV29-1,NA,TRBJ2-7,CSVDEGYEQYF
TRBV2,NA,TRBJ2-7,CASSEALASYEQYF
TRBV9,few,TRBJ2-2,CASSSGQNTGELFF
TRBV27,NA,TRBJ2-5,CASSFGRTGTQYF
TRBV9,NA,TRBJ2-7,CASSVAGGTYEQYF
TRBV6-5,NA,TRBJ1-5,CASSYSTGQPQHF
TRBV29-1,NA,TRBJ2-5,CSVEDPLFGVEETQYF
TRBV11-2,NA,TRBJ2-5,CASSLLSGQIETQYF
TRBV6-1,few,TRBJ2-3,CASIDTGRTQYF
TRBV6-5,NA,TRBJ1-1,CASSYSEGMNTEAFF
TRBV4-1,NA,TRBJ1-2,CASSFLLRDRDRYGYTF
TRBV7-8,NA,TRBJ2-5,CASSWPPTMGLQETQYF
TRBV15,once,TRBJ2-6,CATSRDRGSGANVLTF
TRBV5-1,NA,TRBJ1-1,CASSLDRGRTEAFF
TRBV2,NA,TRBJ1-5,CASSDWHQPQHF
TRBV19,NA,TRBJ2-6,CASRPDREDPGANVLTF
TRBV9,few,TRBJ2-2,CASSVTEFYRELFF
TRBV6-5,NA,TRBJ2-7,CASSSDTNPPYEQYF
TRBV6-1,few,TRBJ2-7,CASSEATGSSYEQYF